The 21 T cell receptor beta chains listed next were all sequenced from one sample in a study of OX40 agonist ivuxolimab in advanced cancers. Repertoires were generated with immunoSEQ multiplex PCR, while TCRdb's copy carries only in-frame clones and drops some. The sample records about 52,000 clones, about nine tenths being singletons. The sample here was CD4+ or CD8+ T cells sorted from blood, taken in a trial of the OX40 agonist ivuxolimab. Receptors were obtained from an adult with an advanced solid tumor such as melanoma, head and neck, liver or kidney cancer.

This clone was counted a few times. The chain employs TRBV19 and TRBJ1-1, with a weak D call TRBD1 (5 bases). The CDR3 is 15 residues long. Trimming took 4 bases from V and 0 from J, leaving 12 bases between them. Germline CDR1 and CDR2: LNHDA and SQIVND (reference sequence). CDR3 DNA: TGTGCCAGTAGTAATTCTGGGGGAGTGAACACTGAAGCTTTCTTT. Amino acids: CASSNSGGVNTEAFF.

This clone was observed a handful of times. This chain joins TRBV6-5 and TRBJ1-1, with 10 bases identical to TRBD1. Losses at the gene ends were 7 bases for V and 1 base for J; bases not matched to a gene: 6. This CDR3 has 15 amino acids. Per the germline V gene, CDR1 is MNHEY and CDR2 is SVGAGI. For the CDR3, the DNA is TGTGCCAGCATTGACCGGACAGGGGGGAACACTGAAGCTTTCTTT. It encodes CASIDRTGGNTEAFF.

The chain carries TRBV5-4 and TRBJ2-7; either TRBD1 or TRBD2 may fit D (5 bases each). The CDR3 has 15 residues. Germline values: CDR1 SGHNT, CDR2 YYREEE (reference sequence). With 8 bases removed from V and 6 bases from J, the gap between germline ends came to 24 bases. The CDR3 DNA is TGTGCCAGTAAGCCTGGGAACGTCTTGAGGGGCGAGCAGTACTTC. Its protein is CASKPGNVLRGEQYF.

This clone was counted a few times. This chain joins TRBV2 and TRBJ1-5; D is possibly TRBD1 (5 bases). V was trimmed by 6 bases and J by 11 bases, leaving 23 bases between them. The CDR3 length is 15 residues. From germline, CDR1 is SNHLY and CDR2 FYNNEI. CDR3 in amino acids: CASSPRDPGEGSQHF. Written as DNA, the CDR3 is TGTGCCAGCAGCCCCCGGGACCCAGGAGAGGGATCCCAGCATTTT.

The chain has TRBV6-5 and TRBJ1-2, with 7 positions matching TRBD1. Unmatched junction bases numbered 3, after V lost 2 bases and J lost 6 bases. The CDR3 has 13 residues. The germline V gene encodes CDR1 MNHEY and CDR2 SVGAGI. CDR3 bases: TGTGCCAGCAGTTACGACAGGGTTAATGGCTACACCTTC. Translated: CASSYDRVNGYTF.

The chain joins TRBV5-1 to TRBJ2-3; D uncertain. Germline V gene sequence: CDR1 SGHRS, CDR2 YFSETQ. The length of the CDR3 is 14 residues. The ends were cut back, 0 bases at V and 1 base at J, with 6 bases in the middle. The CDR3 nucleotides are TGCGCCAGCAGCTTGGCCCGGGGCACAGATACGCAGTATTTT. It yields the protein CASSLARGTDTQYF.

This sequence joins TRBV19 and TRBJ1-4; D gene uncertain. CDR3 length equals 15 residues. Between the trimmed V and J ends, which lost 3 bases and 5 bases, there was a span of 13 bases. Germline-derived CDR1 and CDR2 are LNHDA and SQIVND (reference sequence). CDR3 loop: CASSILRQENEKLFF. The CDR3 DNA is TGTGCCAGTAGTATTTTAAGGCAGGAGAATGAAAAACTGTTTTTT.

The V call is TRBV7-6, the J call TRBJ1-3; D possibly corresponds to TRBD1 (5 bases). V was shortened by 4 bases and J by 3 bases, with 16 bases between the two germline ends. In germline, CDR1 is SGHVS, CDR2 FNYEAQ. The CDR3 is 16 amino acids. The CDR3, as DNA: TGTGCCAGCAGCTCCAAGACCGCAGGGTTTGGAAACACCATATATTTT. This codes for CASSSKTAGFGNTIYF.

The chain carries TRBV23-1 and TRBJ1-5, with a possible D match to TRBD1 (6 bases). TRBV23-1 is an open reading frame whose function is uncertain. V shed 0 bases and J shed 0 bases, with 18 bases lying between them. The length of the CDR3 is 19 residues. CDR3 bases: TGCGCCAGCAGTCAATCGATCAGGGGAGGTAAAAATAGCAATCAGCCCCAGCATTTT. Its protein product is CASSQSIRGGKNSNQPQHF.

The rearrangement links TRBV19 to TRBJ1-1; D uncertain. Trimming removed 6 bases at V and 1 base at J, with 9 bases between. The CDR3 is 13 amino acids. Germline CDR1 reads LNHDA; CDR2 reads SQIVND (reference sequence). CDR3 nucleotide sequence: TGTGCCAGTAGGACTGAATGGAACACTGAAGCTTTCTTT. Its translation: CASRTEWNTEAFF. The full variable domain, its missing parts supplied by reference TRBV19 and TRBJ1-1, is DGGITQSPKYLFRKEGQNVTLSCEQNLNHDAMYWYRQDPGQGLRLIYYSQIVNDFQKGDIAEGYSVSREKKESFPLTVTSAQKNPTAFYLCASRTEWNTEAFFGQGTRLTVV.

This chain links TRBV7-6 with TRBJ1-1; the D is unclear. This CDR3 region has 12 residues. Germline CDR1 and CDR2: SGHVS and FNYEAQ. Trimming took 4 bases from V and 6 from J, leaving 9 bases between them. CDR3 region: CASSSSAAEAFF. The CDR3 bases are TGTGCCAGCAGCTCCTCGGCCGCTGAAGCTTTCTTT.

This clone was detected only once. J is TRBJ1-2 and V is TRBV5-6; D possibly corresponds to TRBD1 (6 bases). Germline V lookup: CDR1 SGHDT, CDR2 YYEEEE. Deletions cut 4 bases from V and 9 bases from J, with 19 bases between. The length of the CDR3 is 14 residues. For the CDR3, the DNA is TGTGCCAGCAGCCCGGACAGTATACTGCAAAGCTACACCTTC. Its translation is CASSPDSILQSYTF. The variable domain in full, with the rest retrieved from reference TRBV5-6 and TRBJ1-2, is DAGVTQSPTHLIKTRGQQVTLRCSPKSGHDTVSWYQQALGQGPQFIFQYYEEEERQRGNFPDRFSGHQFPNYSSELNVNALLLGDSALYLCASSPDSILQSYTFGSGTRLTVV.

The sample holds one count of this clone. Distinct nucleotide sequences in the sample also encode this CDR3. This sequence joins TRBV18 and TRBJ2-2; no reliable D call. V dropped 3 bases and J dropped 3 bases, with 8 bases sitting between them. Looked up from germline, CDR1 is KGHSH and CDR2 is LQKENI. The CDR3 contains 14 residues. The CDR3: CASSPYTDTGELFF. The CDR3, as DNA: TGTGCCAGCTCACCTTATACGGACACCGGGGAGCTGTTTTTT.

The rearrangement links TRBV28 to TRBJ2-7, with D perhaps matching TRBD2 (5 bases). The V end was cut by 7 bases, the J end by 4 bases, with 11 bases between. CDR3 length: 12 amino acids. Germline assignment: CDR1 MDHEN and CDR2 SYDVKM. CDR3 sequence: CASIKGSYEQYF. In DNA form, the CDR3 reads TGTGCCAGCATCAAAGGGAGTTACGAGCAGTACTTC.

For this clone: An end of the junction does not agree with germline; a read error may underlie this. V gene TRBV27 combines with J gene TRBJ1-2; perhaps TRBD1 as D (5 bases). This CDR3 has 12 amino acids. Germline V gene sequence: CDR1 MNHEY, CDR2 SMNVEV (reference sequence). The CDR3 reads CASSLPGGTVLF. The CDR3, as DNA: TGTGCCAGCAGTTTACCCGGGGGGACCGTGCTCTTC.

The chain is built from TRBV29-1 and TRBJ1-3; TRBD1 might be the D (5 bases). V was trimmed by 0 bases and J by 4 bases, leaving 16 bases between them. The CDR3 consists of 16 residues. Germline loops: CDR1 SQVTM, CDR2 ANQGSEA. The CDR3 DNA reads TGCAGCGTTGAAGACACTCGGTCAGGGATGGGAAACACCATATATTTT. Amino acid sequence: CSVEDTRSGMGNTIYF.

V is TRBV15 and J is TRBJ2-1; TRBD1 might be the D (6 bases). The length of the CDR3 is 17 residues. Trimming cost V 2 bases and J 0 bases, with 14 bases left between them. In germline, CDR1 is LNHNV, CDR2 YYDKDF (reference sequence). The CDR3 DNA reads TGTGCCACCAGCAGACCCGCCCCAGGGGTCTCCTACAATGAGCAGTTCTTC. Encoded protein: CATSRPAPGVSYNEQFF.

The chain is built from TRBV19 and TRBJ1-4; no reliable D call. Per germline, CDR1 LNHDA and CDR2 SQIVND (reference sequence). The CDR3 is 13 residues long. Trimming cost V 4 bases and J 5 bases, with 8 bases left between them. The CDR3 here is CASSNHRNEKLFF. CDR3 nucleotide sequence: TGTGCCAGTAGTAATCACAGAAATGAAAAACTGTTTTTT.

CDR3 coding DNA: TGTGCCAGCGGCCGACGGGGGGGGCAAGAGACCCAGTACTTC. Translating it yields CASGRRGGQETQYF. The V and J genes are TRBV28 and TRBJ2-5, with TRBD2 matching over 8 bases. CDR1 is MDHEN, CDR2 SYDVKM, per germline. The CDR3 contains 14 residues. Trimming at V came to 8 bases and at J to 2 bases, leaving 7 bases not matched to a gene.

This clone was picked up a small number of times. The chain has TRBV28 and TRBJ1-1, with 8 bases lining up with TRBD1. The CDR3 length is 15 residues. The V gene's germline CDR1 is MDHEN and CDR2 SYDVKM. The junction had 14 bases not matched to a gene; V was cut back by 6 bases and J by 8 bases. CDR3 amino acids: CASSSDPQGALEAFF. CDR3 DNA: TGTGCCAGCAGCTCCGACCCCCAGGGGGCCCTCGAAGCTTTCTTT.

V and J are TRBV6-1 and TRBJ1-2; D is possibly TRBD1 (6 bases). V lost 6 bases to trimming and J lost 3 bases, with 14 bases between them. CDR1 MNHNS and CDR2 SASEGT come from the germline V gene. The CDR3 sequence is 14 residues long. CDR3 bases: TGTGCCAGCAGGATGATTTGGACAGACTATGGCTACACCTTC. It is translated as CASRMIWTDYGYTF.